This T cell receptor beta chain emerged from a study of T-cell memory formation after mild COVID-19 (dated by TCRdb to the early 2020s). The study in broad terms: Most TCR sequence clusters were specific to one of the two donors. Longitudinal TCRalpha and TCRbeta repertoire sequencing tracked T-cell clones expanding and contracting after mild COVID-19 in a couple of donors. The cohort comprised two young, previously healthy adult volunteers, one female and one male.

Beyond this particular receptor, the publication reports: SARS-CoV-2 specificity of the second-wave clones peaking on day 37 was not confirmed. Clones that contracted from day 15 to 85 showed balanced CD4/CD8 phenotypes, whereas a second wave of clones that expanded from day 15 to 37 leaned towards CD4+. Contracting CD4+ clones were found mainly in CM and EM memory subsets, while CD8+ clones were enriched in EMRA. The detection of some responding clones in pre-infection memory suggests that pre-existing cross-reactive memory T cells joined the SARS-CoV-2 response. Only a couple of mild cases were covered in the study, and larger cohorts including severe cases with pre-infection samples were considered necessary.

Sequencing instrument: Illumina NovaSeq 6000. TCRalpha and TCRbeta cDNA libraries were built by 5'RACE with constant-segment primers, adding sample barcodes and unique molecular identifiers. RNA was extracted from every sample with Trizol reagent. Library amplification was performed in two PCR steps, and a second sample barcode and Illumina TruSeq adapters were introduced in the second step. Libraries were sequenced on an Illumina NovaSeq with 2 x 150 bp paired-end reads. The authors' analysis ran thus. With migec v1.2.7, reads were demultiplexed and then collapsed into UMI-guided consensus sequences. Using mixcr v2.1.11, the UMI consensuses were aligned to TRA and TRB V and J templates and assembled into clonotypes. Clonotypes were classified as expanded or contracted when called significant by both edgeR and NoisET, with noise models trained on biological replicates. For edgeR calls, the cutoffs were a false discovery rate-adjusted p below 0.01 and a log2 fold-change threshold of 1. As an exploratory analysis of dynamics, max-normalized trajectories of the 1000 most abundant clonotypes were examined with PCA combined with hierarchical clustering. The CD4 or CD8 phenotype of responding clones was assigned using the separately sequenced CD4+ and CD8+ repertoires. The public reads were reprocessed in TCRdb via fastp at Q25 and MiXCR, keeping in-frame beta chains. Rows are unified per CDR3 protein, each entry keeping the most common DNA and genes. TCRdb, not the original authors, processed these V and J calls. The sample table records 380,000 or so distinct CDR3 sequences; roughly an eighth of these occur just once. The top ten hold 22% of the sample.

From its cysteine to its phenylalanine, the CDR3 spans 14 amino acids. The kept DNA is CDR3 alone, 42 bases in frame from the first base. CDR1 SGHTA and CDR2 FQGNSA are derived from the germline V gene. Germline trimming amounts to 6 bases on V and 5 bases on J, with 2 as the count of junction bases outside the gene matches. Ficoll-Paque density gradient centrifugation was used to isolate PBMCs. This clonotype was detected ten times or more. Its target antigen remains unknown. There are no base qualities to consult, and no much larger clone falls within one base. The sample was PBMCs or a T cell subset sorted from them (not recorded which). This TCR derives from a young man who had mild COVID-19 (a few samples of this study predate the infection). The sample titles of this study are shuffled in the database, so cell type and time point are left out; the donor was told from shared clones. This receptor chain uses TRBV7-2 and TRBJ2-3; a stretch of 13 junction bases matches TRBD2. For the CDR3, the sequence is CASRTSGGKDTQYF. The nucleotides are TGTGCCAGCAGGACTAGCGGGGGGAAAGATACGCAGTATTTT. Joined to the reference TRBV7-2 and TRBJ2-3 proteins, this CDR3 gives the full variable domain: GAGVSQSPSNKVTEKGKDVELRCDPISGHTALYWYRQSLGQGLEFLIYFQGNSAPDKSGLPSDRFSAERTGGSVSTLTIQRTQQEDSAVYLCASRTSGGKDTQYFGPGTRLTVL.